This record looks at one TCR beta chain sequence and its context. Compared with germline, one end of the junction differs, possibly owing to a read error. The data derive from a study of blood T cell repertoires in COVID-19. The method was immunoSEQ multiplex PCR; TCRdb's version includes in-frame clones alone and lacks a portion of them. The sample records around 120,000 clones, about 80% being singletons. The CDR3 is made up of 13 amino acids. The specimen was peripheral blood. This TCR was sampled from an older man with acute or convalescent COVID-19. V is TRBV12-3 or TRBV12-4 and J is TRBJ1-2, with D maybe TRBD1 (5 bases). CDR3 sequence reads: CASCLFGAGGYTF. CDR3 sequence (DNA): TGTGCCAGCTGTTTATTCGGGGCGGGGGGCTACACCTTC.